The sequence of this T cell receptor beta chain was determined in a study of blood T cell repertoires in COVID-19 (dated by TCRdb to about 2020). Describing the broader study: The collaborator samples originated in the United States, Italy and Spain and spanned the acute and convalescent phases of COVID-19. Nearly every sample came with metadata listing a de-identified subject ID, COVID-19 status, age in years and sex. The prospective study material was composed of cDNA or gDNA derived from T cells, B-cell-depleted T cells, or PBMCs. The samples were drawn from two sources: the first 160 participants of the ongoing ImmuneRACE study, and 1,000 to 1,500 subjects contributed by 6 global collaborators. A freely available public database, intended as a resource for researchers studying the immune response to SARS-CoV-2, is where the repertoires were released. Where available, HLA class I and class II types were obtained from metadata supplied by the sample provider rather than from assay-based typing. Subjects who had been exposed to COVID-19, were actively infected with it, or had recovered from it provided the deeply sampled blood TCRbeta repertoires that made up the dataset. Points the paper makes about the study in general: How much clinical and demographic metadata was included differed by source and by participant, and the metadata was provided uncurated.

TCRbeta CDR3 regions were amplified from genomic DNA using the immunoSEQ Assay, a bias-controlled multiplex PCR. The original methods were these. Within the assay, amplification of reference gene primers was used to estimate how many nucleated cells each sample contained. Sequence reads were collapsed and filtered to measure the absolute abundance of every unique TCRbeta CDR3 rearrangement. Productive Simpson clonality was computed per sample as the square root of Simpson's diversity index over productive rearrangements. Held by TCRdb, this immuneACCESS table contains in-frame sequences only and omits some clones. Under half of the omission traces to an unresolved V gene where checked; the cause of the rest is unknown. For V, J and clone size, that table is used; D and trimming come from the DNA. Counted in this sample were hundreds of thousands of clones; roughly nine tenths of them appeared once. The top ten constitute roughly 1% of the sample.

In the case of this clone: Its antigen target is currently unknown. No qualities accompany the bases; no much larger clone lies one base away.

The germline V gene supplies CDR1 SGHNT and CDR2 YENEEA. From its cysteine to its phenylalanine, the CDR3 spans 16 amino acids. The only DNA kept is the CDR3, 48 bases in frame from the first base. V loses 5 bases at its end and J loses 2 bases; junction bases beyond the gene matches: 10. Participants in the prospective study were enrolled through a virtual design, were aged roughly 18 to 90 years, and lived in under 25 United States geographic areas. To assign participants to cohorts, the prospective study relied on clinical history that participants themselves reported in a screening survey and a study questionnaire. Recovered participants in ImmuneRACE Cohort 3 were defined as having two consecutive negative NP/OP PCR tests, clearance from a healthcare professional, or resolution of symptoms. Mobile phlebotomists in the prospective study collected whole blood, serum and a nasopharyngeal or oropharyngeal swab from every participant. Additional blood draws and questionnaires over an approximately two-month period could optionally be provided by prospective study participants. Before DNA extraction, prospective study blood samples were shipped either frozen or at room temperature.

The V and J segments used are TRBV11-3 and TRBJ2-7, and TRBD1 matches 9 of the central bases. Source material: PBMCs or T cells enriched from blood (not recorded which). This clonotype originated in a man aged 18 to 30 who had recovered from COVID-19. The CDR3 sequence is CASSQSSGTGTYEQYF. The DNA sequence is given as TGTGCCAGCAGCCAGAGTTCCGGGACAGGGACCTACGAGCAGTACTTC.